These 19 T cell receptor beta chains came from one sample sequenced in a study of blood T cell repertoires in COVID-19. TCRdb keeps only in-frame clones here, not all; method: immunoSEQ multiplex PCR. The sample includes about 180,000 clones, roughly 86% of them seen just once. Input material: peripheral blood. Receptors were obtained from a woman under 40 with active or convalescent COVID-19.

This sequence joins TRBV5-1 and TRBJ1-4; D may be TRBD1 (6 bases). The germline gives CDR1 SGHRS, CDR2 YFSETQ. With 0 bases removed from V and 0 bases from J, the gap between germline ends came to 18 bases. There are 19 residues in the CDR3. The CDR3 DNA reads TGCGCCAGCAGCTTGGCGACCTCGGGGGGGCGAACAACTAATGAAAAACTGTTTTTT. Translation gives CASSLATSGGRTTNEKLFF.

This rearrangement joins TRBV5-5 to TRBJ2-3; 9 bases map to TRBD1. The CDR3 covers 15 residues. From germline, CDR1 is SGHKS and CDR2 YYEKEE (reference sequence). V dropped 7 bases and J dropped 5; count of bases not matched to a gene: 11. CDR3 amino acids: CASQYATGGKDTQYF. CDR3 in DNA: TGTGCCAGCCAGTACGCGACAGGGGGTAAAGATACGCAGTATTTT.

This clone appeared a single time. The rearrangement links TRBV11-2 to TRBJ1-2, with 8 bases matching TRBD1. The CDR3 runs 18 residues. V was pared by 1 base and J by 3 bases, with 13 bases of the junction left unmatched. Looked up from germline, CDR1 is SGHAT and CDR2 is FQNNGV. In DNA form, the CDR3 reads TGTGCCAGCAGCTTAGTTCAGGGGGCGCGGCATACCGACTATGGCTACACCTTC. Its protein product is CASSLVQGARHTDYGYTF.

The J gene is TRBJ1-1, the V gene TRBV29-1; possible D gene TRBD1, 5 bases. This CDR3 spans 11 amino acids. Trimming shortened V by 4 bases and J by 5 bases, and 8 bases separated the two germline ends. In germline, CDR1 is SQVTM, CDR2 ANQGSEA. CDR3 DNA: TGCAGCGTTGGGGGGGGAACTGAAGCTTTCTTT. It specifies CSVGGGTEAFF.

The V and J genes are TRBV18 and TRBJ1-2; 9 positions agree with TRBD1. Trimming cost V 4 bases and J 5 bases; bases outside gene matches: 5. Germline loops: CDR1 KGHSH, CDR2 LQKENI. The CDR3 has 14 amino acids. This CDR3 is CASSRTGERYGYTF. Here the CDR3 DNA reads TGTGCCAGCTCACGGACAGGGGAAAGATATGGCTACACCTTC.

The chain is built from TRBV7-9 and TRBJ2-2, with 7 positions matching TRBD1. This CDR3 is 15 amino acids long. V lost 5 bases to trimming and J lost 0 bases; unmatched junction nucleotides: 3. Germline V gives CDR1 SEHNR, CDR2 FQNEAQ (reference sequence). The CDR3, as DNA: TGTGCCAGCAGCGCCGGGACAGCGAACACCGGGGAGCTGTTTTTT. This translates into CASSAGTANTGELFF.

The genes are TRBV19 and TRBJ1-1; D is undetermined. V lost 3 bases and J lost 4, with 12 bases in between. This CDR3 has 14 residues. Germline V gene lookup returns CDR1 LNHDA and CDR2 SQIVND (reference sequence). The chain's CDR3 is CASSMESGFTEAFF. The CDR3 DNA is TGTGCCAGTAGTATGGAGTCCGGATTCACTGAAGCTTTCTTT.

This clone appeared once. The chain carries TRBV9 and TRBJ1-4; D is undetermined. The CDR3 totals 15 residues. Trimming removed 4 bases from V and 6 bases from J, with 16 bases in between. Germline lookup yields CDR1 SGDLS and CDR2 YYNGEE. The CDR3 DNA reads as TGTGCCAGCAGCCCACCGTCCCCCCGCGATGAAAAACTGTTTTTT. Translated, it gives CASSPPSPRDEKLFF.

The V and J genes are TRBV10-1 and TRBJ2-1, with 7 positions matching TRBD2. The V and J ends lost 2 bases and 3 bases, in that order; junction bases with no gene match: 7. The CDR3 covers 16 residues. Looked up from germline, CDR1 is WNHNN and CDR2 is SYGVQD (reference sequence). The CDR3 sequence is CASSEESGGFYNEQFF. The CDR3, as DNA: TGCGCCAGCAGTGAGGAGTCGGGAGGCTTCTACAATGAGCAGTTCTTC.

This clone was observed once. The rearrangement joins TRBV13 to TRBJ1-2, with 7 nucleotides matching TRBD1. Germline values: CDR1 PRHDT, CDR2 FYEKMQ (reference sequence). V dropped 4 bases and J dropped 8; count of bases not matched to a gene: 13. The CDR3 runs to 15 residues. The CDR3, as DNA: TGTGCCAGCAGCTCCAGGGACAGCCCGTCGGGAGGCTACACCTTC. It yields the protein CASSSRDSPSGGYTF.

The chain couples TRBV19 to TRBJ1-3; 8 nucleotides line up with TRBD1. This CDR3 comprises 18 residues. V lost 4 bases to trimming and J lost 0 bases; unmatched junction nucleotides: 11. Germline CDR1 reads LNHDA; CDR2 reads SQIVND (reference sequence). The CDR3 DNA is TGTGCCAGTAGTACACTGAGGACAGGGATTAGCTCTGGAAACACCATATATTTT. It specifies CASSTLRTGISSGNTIYF. Supplemented by reference TRBV19 and TRBJ1-3, the full variable domain reads DGGITQSPKYLFRKEGQNVTLSCEQNLNHDAMYWYRQDPGQGLRLIYYSQIVNDFQKGDIAEGYSVSREKKESFPLTVTSAQKNPTAFYLCASSTLRTGISSGNTIYFGEGSWLTVV.

This chain connects TRBV19 to TRBJ1-3; D gene unclear. Germline lookup yields CDR1 LNHDA and CDR2 SQIVND (reference sequence). V was cut by 4 bases and J by 0 bases, with 16 bases left in between. CDR3 length: 17 amino acids. As DNA, the CDR3 is TGTGCCAGTAGTAATGTTCATCGGTTGAGCTCTGGAAACACCATATATTTT. This encodes CASSNVHRLSSGNTIYF.

This clone occurred once. The chain has TRBV5-1 and TRBJ2-3, with a tentative D call TRBD2 (5 bases). V dropped 0 bases and J dropped 1 base, with 9 bases sitting between them. CDR1 SGHRS and CDR2 YFSETQ come from the germline V gene. The CDR3 loop spans 15 amino acids. The CDR3 is CASSLVTGGTDTQYF. CDR3 nucleotide sequence: TGCGCCAGCAGCTTGGTTACCGGGGGCACAGATACGCAGTATTTT. Filled out from reference TRBV5-1 and TRBJ2-3, the complete variable domain reads KAGVTQTPRYLIKTRGQQVTLSCSPISGHRSVSWYQQTPGQGLQFLFEYFSETQRNKGNFPGRFSGRQFSNSRSEMNVSTLELGDSALYLCASSLVTGGTDTQYFGPGTRLTVL.

There are a few counts of this clone. The CDR3 is CASSGISTGELFF. The CDR3 DNA reads TGTGCCAGCAGCGGAATCAGCACCGGGGAGCTGTTTTTT. The chain links TRBV9 to TRBJ2-2; no clear D gene. From germline, CDR1 is SGDLS and CDR2 YYNGEE. V was cut by 3 bases and J by 4 bases, with 7 bases left in between. CDR3 length: 13 residues.

The rearrangement uses TRBV5-1 and TRBJ1-1; possibly TRBD1 for D (6 bases). V was shortened by 1 base and J by 5 bases, with 9 bases between the two germline ends. This CDR3 contains 13 residues. Germline V gene sequence: CDR1 SGHRS, CDR2 YFSETQ. The CDR3 loop reads CASSLTTGTEAFF. As DNA, the CDR3 is TGCGCCAGCAGCTTGACTACAGGGACTGAAGCTTTCTTT.

V usage is TRBV28 and J usage is TRBJ2-1, with a weak D call TRBD2 (5 bases). Per the germline V gene, CDR1 is MDHEN and CDR2 is SYDVKM. The CDR3 loop spans 14 amino acids. V was trimmed by 7 bases and J by 0 bases, leaving 10 bases between them. Here the CDR3 reads CASTRTGSYNEQFF. In DNA form, the CDR3 reads TGTGCCAGCACCCGGACTGGCTCCTACAATGAGCAGTTCTTC.

CDR3 DNA: TGTGCCAGCACTCGACTAGCGGTTAACAATGAGCAGTTCTTC. It translates to CASTRLAVNNEQFF. This sequence joins TRBV2 and TRBJ2-1, with 9 nucleotides matching TRBD2. Germline trimming cut 7 bases from V and 5 bases from J; bases unmatched to any gene: 6. This CDR3 is built from 14 residues. The V gene's germline CDR1 is SNHLY and CDR2 FYNNEI.

The chain couples TRBV19 to TRBJ1-5, with TRBD1 as a possible D gene (5 bases). Per the germline V gene, CDR1 is LNHDA and CDR2 is SQIVND (reference sequence). The CDR3 has 15 residues. Between the trimmed V and J ends, which lost 7 bases and 3 bases, there was a span of 16 bases. Here the CDR3 reads CASIREGALNQPQHF. Written as DNA, the CDR3 is TGTGCCAGTATCAGGGAGGGAGCGCTCAATCAGCCCCAGCATTTT.

The rearrangement links TRBV20-1 to TRBJ2-2; D is undetermined. This CDR3 comprises 13 residues. Trimming shortened V by 3 bases and J by 5 bases, and 10 bases separated the two germline ends. Germline loops: CDR1 DFQATT, CDR2 SNEGSKA (reference sequence). CDR3 nucleotide sequence: TGCAGTGCTAGTCGGGTTGGTACCGGGGAGCTGTTTTTT. It encodes CSASRVGTGELFF.